These T cell receptor beta chains were read from a single sample in a study of blood T cell repertoires in COVID-19. Method: immunoSEQ multiplex PCR; TCRdb's copy keeps in-frame clones and lacks some. Here the sample spans approximately 320,000 clones, approximately 86% being singletons. Material for sequencing was PBMCs or T cells enriched from blood (not recorded which). The receptors were sampled from a woman younger than 35 who had recovered from COVID-19. The CDR3 runs from the conserved cysteine through the conserved F or W. D genes are given only for firm matches. For some rows the clone size is stated as once, few or many, or as a class when expanded; others skip it.

abundance,v_gene,j_gene,d_gene,CDR3aa,CDR3nt
once,TRBV9,TRBJ1-5,.,CASSVDGGYNQPQHF,TGTGCCAGCAGCGTTGACGGCGGATACAATCAGCCCCAGCATTTT
.,TRBV28,TRBJ2-3,TRBD2,CASSSPLTGTSGIPTDTQYF,TGTGCCAGCAGTTCACCCCTTACCGGGACTAGCGGGATACCCACAGATACGCAGTATTTT
.,TRBV6-5,TRBJ1-3,.,CASSRGSSGNTIYF,TGTGCCAGCAGCCGGGGTTCCTCTGGAAACACCATATATTTT
.,TRBV28,TRBJ2-2,TRBD1,CASRSPGQGSGELFF,TGTGCCAGCAGATCCCCGGGACAGGGATCCGGGGAGCTGTTTTTT
.,TRBV5-8,TRBJ1-5,.,CASSPGDQPQHF,TGTGCCAGCAGTCCGGGGGATCAGCCCCAGCATTTT
once,TRBV18,TRBJ1-2,TRBD1,CASSPPYRTGSNYGYTF,TGTGCCAGCTCACCACCGTATCGGACAGGTTCTAACTATGGCTACACCTTC
.,TRBV19,TRBJ2-1,TRBD1,CAIQQGSGEQFF,TGTGCCATTCAACAGGGGTCGGGTGAGCAGTTCTTC
many,TRBV7-2,TRBJ2-1,TRBD2,CASSLTALAGGGNEQFF,TGTGCCAGCAGCCTAACGGCACTAGCGGGGGGTGGAAATGAGCAGTTCTTC
.,TRBV19,TRBJ2-3,TRBD2,CASSIPLSLAGRDTQYF,TGTGCCAGTAGTATTCCTTTGTCACTAGCGGGTCGAGATACGCAGTATTTT
.,TRBV19,TRBJ2-3,.,CASSATRASTDTQYF,TGTGCCAGTAGTGCAACTAGAGCTAGCACAGATACGCAGTATTTT
many,TRBV5-5,TRBJ2-5,TRBD2,CASSFLAGGETQYF,TGTGCCAGCAGCTTTTTGGCCGGGGGGGAGACCCAGTACTTC
.,TRBV27,TRBJ1-5,.,CASSLRAGNQPQHF,TGTGCCAGCAGTTTGAGGGCTGGCAATCAGCCCCAGCATTTT
.,TRBV25-1,TRBJ1-6,.,CASSRQNNSPLHF,TGTGCCAGCAGCAGACAGAATAATTCACCCCTCCACTTT
few,TRBV6-5,TRBJ2-1,.,CASRLDDHNEQFF,TGTGCCAGCAGACTAGACGACCACAATGAGCAGTTCTTC
.,TRBV25-1,TRBJ1-4,.,CASSEPGNEKLFF,TGTGCCAGCAGTGAACCCGGGAATGAAAAACTGTTTTTT
.,TRBV19,TRBJ1-6,.,CASSPIWGDYNSPLHF,TGTGCCAGTAGTCCGATATGGGGGGACTATAATTCACCCCTCCACTTT
.,TRBV6-5,TRBJ2-7,.,CASTVASQGTYEQYF,TGTGCCAGCACAGTGGCAAGTCAGGGGACCTACGAGCAGTACTTC
.,TRBV9,TRBJ2-1,TRBD2,CASSSQSLAAYPTSSYNEQFF,TGTGCCAGCAGCTCACAATCACTAGCGGCATACCCGACGAGCTCCTACAATGAGCAGTTCTTC
.,TRBV9,TRBJ2-4,TRBD2,CASSPRLTSGSLAKNIQYF,TGTGCCAGCAGCCCCCGGTTGACTAGCGGGAGTTTAGCCAAAAACATTCAGTACTTC
.,TRBV28,TRBJ1-2,TRBD1,CASGTVDGYTF,TGTGCCAGTGGGACAGTAGATGGCTACACCTTC
.,TRBV7-2,TRBJ2-5,.,CASSLSLGQGQETQYF,TGTGCCAGCAGCTTGAGCTTAGGGCAGGGACAAGAGACCCAGTACTTC
.,TRBV5-6,TRBJ2-7,TRBD2,CASSLVWTSGAKYEQYF,TGTGCCAGCAGCTTGGTCTGGACTAGCGGGGCCAAATACGAGCAGTACTTC
.,TRBV11-2,TRBJ2-3,.,CASSISGASTDTQYF,TGTGCCAGCAGCATAAGCGGAGCTAGCACAGATACGCAGTATTTT
once,TRBV6-2/TRBV6-3,TRBJ2-2,TRBD1,CASSYLFTGVGGELFF,TGTGCCAGCAGTTACCTCTTCACAGGGGTGGGCGGGGAGCTGTTTTTT
.,TRBV7-6,TRBJ1-3,TRBD1,CASSLGQGLSGNTIYF,TGTGCCAGCAGCTTGGGACAGGGATTATCAGGAAACACCATATATTTT
.,TRBV27,TRBJ2-5,TRBD1,CASSYTGTGSETQYF,TGTGCCAGCAGTTACACCGGGACAGGGTCGGAGACCCAGTACTTC
.,TRBV7-9,TRBJ1-2,.,CASSEANYGYTF,TGTGCCAGCAGCGAAGCAAACTATGGCTACACCTTC
few,TRBV7-9,TRBJ1-2,TRBD1,CASSATGGNGYTF,TGTGCCAGCAGCGCAACAGGGGGAAATGGCTACACCTTC
.,TRBV7-8,TRBJ1-4,TRBD1,CASSSRDRGNEKLFF,TGTGCCAGCAGCTCCCGGGACAGAGGTAATGAAAAACTGTTTTTT
.,TRBV28,TRBJ2-7,TRBD1,CASSIVGQGLYEQYF,TGTGCCAGCAGCATTGTGGGACAGGGGCTCTACGAGCAGTACTTC
.,TRBV7-2,TRBJ1-1,TRBD1,CASSSSTGHTEAFF,TGTGCCAGCAGCTCTTCGACAGGGCACACTGAAGCTTTCTTT
.,TRBV9,TRBJ1-2,.,CASSVGSGPLMQPYGYTF,TGTGCCAGCAGCGTAGGTAGCGGTCCTCTTATGCAACCCTATGGCTACACCTTC
.,TRBV25-1,TRBJ1-2,TRBD1,CASSERTGGGYTF,TGTGCCAGCAGTGAACGGACAGGGGGTGGCTACACCTTC
.,TRBV28,TRBJ2-7,.,CASRNQGTSYEQYF,TGTGCCAGCAGGAACCAGGGGACCTCCTACGAGCAGTACTTC
once,TRBV9,TRBJ1-3,.,CASSVVPSSGNTIYF,TGTGCCAGCAGCGTAGTGCCCAGCTCTGGAAACACCATATATTTT
.,TRBV4-1,TRBJ2-3,TRBD1,CASSPTGGAARDTQYF,TGCGCCAGCAGCCCAACAGGGGGCGCCGCTAGAGATACGCAGTATTTT
.,TRBV6-5,TRBJ2-7,TRBD2,CASSRAGGYEQYF,TGTGCCAGCAGTAGAGCGGGGGGCTACGAGCAGTACTTC
.,TRBV19,TRBJ2-3,TRBD1,CASRDRGRDTQYF,TGTGCCAGTAGGGACAGGGGGCGGGATACGCAGTATTTT
.,TRBV7-2,TRBJ2-1,.,CASSLSGGPTNEQFF,TGTGCCAGCAGCTTAAGCGGAGGCCCTACCAATGAGCAGTTCTTC
few,TRBV5-1,TRBJ2-2,.,CASSVWPNTGELFF,TGCGCCAGCAGCGTCTGGCCGAACACCGGGGAGCTGTTTTTT
.,TRBV9,TRBJ2-7,TRBD1,CASSKGQGYEQYF,TGTGCCAGCAGCAAGGGACAGGGATACGAGCAGTACTTC
.,TRBV4-2,TRBJ2-5,.,CASSQSVWRGLGKTQYF,TGTGCCAGCAGCCAATCAGTCTGGCGGGGGCTGGGTAAGACCCAGTACTTC
.,TRBV7-3,TRBJ2-1,TRBD1,CASSLGQGYSNEQFF,TGTGCCAGCAGCTTGGGACAGGGATACTCGAATGAGCAGTTCTTC
.,TRBV7-8,TRBJ2-3,TRBD2,CASSTWGLAGPTDTQYF,TGTGCCAGCAGCACCTGGGGACTAGCGGGACCCACAGATACGCAGTATTTT
.,TRBV11-2,TRBJ1-1,.,CASSLVVRDITEAFF,TGTGCCAGCAGCTTAGTCGTCCGGGACATCACTGAAGCTTTCTTT
.,TRBV7-2,TRBJ1-3,.,CASSLGGRGQGSGNTIYF,TGTGCCAGCAGCTTAGGGGGCAGGGGCCAAGGGTCCGGAAACACCATATATTTT
.,TRBV7-2,TRBJ1-2,TRBD1,CASSGGQGYGYTF,TGTGCCAGCAGCGGGGGACAGGGGTATGGCTACACCTTC
.,TRBV28,TRBJ1-6,TRBD1,CASSLGQGTDNSPLHF,TGTGCCAGCAGTTTGGGACAGGGCACCGATAATTCACCCCTCCACTTT
.,TRBV4-2,TRBJ1-5,.,CASSQEGHSQGQPQHF,TGTGCCAGCAGCCAAGAAGGACATTCGCAGGGTCAGCCCCAGCATTTT
.,TRBV5-8,TRBJ1-2,.,CASSFARGNYGYTF,TGTGCCAGCAGCTTTGCCCGGGGTAACTATGGCTACACCTTC
.,TRBV28,TRBJ2-7,TRBD2,CASSLNGLAGAYEQYF,TGTGCCAGCAGTTTAAACGGACTAGCGGGAGCCTACGAGCAGTACTTC
few,TRBV5-4,TRBJ2-1,TRBD2,CASSEGTGGLNEQFF,TGTGCCAGCAGCGAGGGAACGGGGGGGCTCAATGAGCAGTTCTTC
few,TRBV4-3,TRBJ1-4,TRBD1,CASSQERGGGEKLFF,TGCGCCAGCAGCCAAGAACGAGGGGGCGGTGAAAAACTGTTTTTT
.,TRBV7-9,TRBJ2-5,TRBD1,CASSSQQGALGQETQYF,TGTGCCAGCAGCTCCCAACAGGGGGCGCTTGGCCAAGAGACCCAGTACTTC
.,TRBV3-1/TRBV3-2,TRBJ2-3,.,CASSHPSGTDTQYF,TGTGCCAGCAGCCACCCAAGCGGCACAGATACGCAGTATTTT
.,TRBV9,TRBJ2-7,.,CASSEAAGYEQYF,TGTGCCAGCAGCGAGGCCGCGGGCTACGAGCAGTACTTC
.,TRBV7-6,TRBJ2-3,TRBD2,CASSLGLAGTPPTDTQYF,TGTGCCAGCAGCCTAGGACTAGCGGGAACCCCTCCCACAGATACGCAGTATTTT